These T cell receptor beta chains were read from a single sample in a study of glioma-infiltrating T cells after dendritic cell vaccination. Clones were read by immunoSEQ multiplex PCR, and TCRdb kept only the in-frame ones, dropping some. The table has tens of thousands of clones, 83% seen once. The sample here was blood, taken after dendritic cell vaccination. Every receptor here comes from a human donor with glioblastoma. Both conserved end residues are part of each CDR3. D genes are given only for firm matches.

cdr3_aa cdr3_nt j_call v_call d_call
CASSPSRASDEQYF TGTGCCAGCAGTCCCTCCAGGGCTAGCGACGAGCAGTACTTC TRBJ2-7 TRBV28 NA
CSVSAGTGGLMYQETQYF TGCAGCGTCTCGGCCGGGACAGGGGGGCTGATGTACCAAGAGACCCAGTACTTC TRBJ2-5 TRBV29-1 TRBD1
CAISSRQEAAEAFF TGTGCCATCAGCTCCCGACAGGAGGCTGCTGAAGCTTTCTTT TRBJ1-1 TRBV10-3 NA
CASSRDGQPNTGELFF TGCGCCAGCAGCCGGGATGGGCAGCCGAACACCGGGGAGCTGTTTTTT TRBJ2-2 TRBV5-1 NA
CASSEGVQGAYEQYF TGTGCCAGCAGTGAAGGGGTACAGGGGGCCTACGAGCAGTACTTC TRBJ2-7 TRBV6-1 TRBD1
CASSTGDSKETQYF TGCGCCAGCAGCACGGGGGACTCCAAAGAGACCCAGTACTTC TRBJ2-5 TRBV5-1 NA
CASSTRGPYNSPLHF TGTGCCAGCAGCACCAGGGGACCCTATAATTCACCCCTCCACTTT TRBJ1-6 TRBV7-2 NA
CASSVNSLTYNEQFF TGTGCCAGCAGCGTAAACAGCTTGACATACAATGAGCAGTTCTTC TRBJ2-1 TRBV9 NA
CASSDPGQGNYGYTF TGTGCCAGCAGTGACCCCGGACAGGGTAACTATGGCTACACCTTC TRBJ1-2 TRBV6-1 TRBD1
CSVEDRDKNTGELFF TGCAGCGTTGAAGACCGGGACAAGAACACCGGGGAGCTGTTTTTT TRBJ2-2 TRBV29-1 NA